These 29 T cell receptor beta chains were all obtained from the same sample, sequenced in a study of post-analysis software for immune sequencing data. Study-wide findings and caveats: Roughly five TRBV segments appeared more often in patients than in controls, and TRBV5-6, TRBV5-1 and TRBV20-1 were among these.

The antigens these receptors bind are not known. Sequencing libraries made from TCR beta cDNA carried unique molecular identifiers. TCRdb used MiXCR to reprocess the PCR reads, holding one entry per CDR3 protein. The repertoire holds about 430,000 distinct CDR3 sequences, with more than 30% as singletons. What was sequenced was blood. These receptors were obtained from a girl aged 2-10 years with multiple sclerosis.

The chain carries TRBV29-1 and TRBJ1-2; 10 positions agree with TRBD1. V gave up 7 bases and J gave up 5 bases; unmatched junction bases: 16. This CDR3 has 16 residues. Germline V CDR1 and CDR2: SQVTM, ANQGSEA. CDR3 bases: TGCAGCGCCTCTTACCGGGACAGGGGTTCCCTATATGGCTACACCTTC. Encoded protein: CSASYRDRGSLYGYTF.

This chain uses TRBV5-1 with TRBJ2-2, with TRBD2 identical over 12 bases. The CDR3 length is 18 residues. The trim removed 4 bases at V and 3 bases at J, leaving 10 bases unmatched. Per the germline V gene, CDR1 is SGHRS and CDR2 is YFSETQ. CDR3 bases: TGCGCCAGCAGCCCGACGACTAGCGGGAGATTGGACACCGGGGAGCTGTTTTTT. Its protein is CASSPTTSGRLDTGELFF.

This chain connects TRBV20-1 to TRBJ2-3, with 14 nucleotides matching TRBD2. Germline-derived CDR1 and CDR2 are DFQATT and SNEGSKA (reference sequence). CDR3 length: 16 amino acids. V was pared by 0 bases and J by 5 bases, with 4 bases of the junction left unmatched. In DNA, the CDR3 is TGCAGTGCTAGAGAGGGACTAGCGGGAGTGAGAGATACGCAGTATTTT. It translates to CSAREGLAGVRDTQYF.

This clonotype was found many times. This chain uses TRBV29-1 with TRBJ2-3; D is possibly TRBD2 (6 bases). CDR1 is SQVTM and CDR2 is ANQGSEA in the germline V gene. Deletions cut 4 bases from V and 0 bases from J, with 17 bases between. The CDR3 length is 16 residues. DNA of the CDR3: TGCAGCGTTGTCGGGGACGGCGGGACTAGCACAGATACGCAGTATTTT. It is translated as CSVVGDGGTSTDTQYF.

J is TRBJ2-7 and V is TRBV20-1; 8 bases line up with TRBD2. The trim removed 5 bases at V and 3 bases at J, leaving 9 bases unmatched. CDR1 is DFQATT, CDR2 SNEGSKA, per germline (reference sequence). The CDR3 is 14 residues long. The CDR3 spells CSASGLAIYYEQYF. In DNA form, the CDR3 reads TGCAGTGCTTCCGGACTAGCAATTTACTACGAGCAGTACTTC.

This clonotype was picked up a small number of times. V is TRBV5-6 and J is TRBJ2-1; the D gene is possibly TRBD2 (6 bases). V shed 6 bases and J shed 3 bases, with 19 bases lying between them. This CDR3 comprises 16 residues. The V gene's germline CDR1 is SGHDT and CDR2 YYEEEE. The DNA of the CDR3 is TGTGCCAGCACCTGGCCCCGGGGGACCAACTACAATGAGCAGTTCTTC. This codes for CASTWPRGTNYNEQFF.

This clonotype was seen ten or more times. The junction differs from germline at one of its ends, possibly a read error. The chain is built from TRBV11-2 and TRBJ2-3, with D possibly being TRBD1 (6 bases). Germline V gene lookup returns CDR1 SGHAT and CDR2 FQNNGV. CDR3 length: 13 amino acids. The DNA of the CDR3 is TGCGCCAGCAGCTTCAGGGGAGCAGATACGCAGTATTTT. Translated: CASSFRGADTQYF.

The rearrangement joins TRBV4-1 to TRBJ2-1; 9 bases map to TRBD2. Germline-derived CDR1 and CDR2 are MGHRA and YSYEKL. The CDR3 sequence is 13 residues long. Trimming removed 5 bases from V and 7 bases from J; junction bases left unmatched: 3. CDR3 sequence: CASSGTSWNEQFF. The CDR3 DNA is TGCGCCAGCAGCGGGACTAGCTGGAATGAGCAGTTCTTC.

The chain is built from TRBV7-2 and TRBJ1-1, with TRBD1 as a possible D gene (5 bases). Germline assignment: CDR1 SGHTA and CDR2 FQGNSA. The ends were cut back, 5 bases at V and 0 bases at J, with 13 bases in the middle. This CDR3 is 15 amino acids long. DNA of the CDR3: TGTGCCAGCAGCCCGAGGGACGGTATGAACACTGAAGCTTTCTTT. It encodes CASSPRDGMNTEAFF.

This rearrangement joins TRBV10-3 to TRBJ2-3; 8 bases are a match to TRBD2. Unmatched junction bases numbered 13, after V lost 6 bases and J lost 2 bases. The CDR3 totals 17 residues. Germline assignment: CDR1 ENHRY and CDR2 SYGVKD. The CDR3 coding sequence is TGTGCCATCAGATCTAGCGGGTCAACCGAATACACAGATACGCAGTATTTT. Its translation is CAIRSSGSTEYTDTQYF.

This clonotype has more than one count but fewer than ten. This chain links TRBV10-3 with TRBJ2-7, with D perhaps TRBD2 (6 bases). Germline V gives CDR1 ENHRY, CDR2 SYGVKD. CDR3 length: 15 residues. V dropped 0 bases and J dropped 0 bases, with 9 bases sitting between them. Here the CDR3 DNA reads TGTGCCATCAGTGAGTCGGGGGGAAGCTCCTACGAGCAGTACTTC. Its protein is CAISESGGSSYEQYF.

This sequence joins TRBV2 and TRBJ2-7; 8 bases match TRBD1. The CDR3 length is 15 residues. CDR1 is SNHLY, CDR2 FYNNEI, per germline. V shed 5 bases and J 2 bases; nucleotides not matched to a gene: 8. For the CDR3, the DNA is TGTGCCAGCAGTTCTGACAGGGGAAGAACCTACGAGCAGTACTTC. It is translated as CASSSDRGRTYEQYF.

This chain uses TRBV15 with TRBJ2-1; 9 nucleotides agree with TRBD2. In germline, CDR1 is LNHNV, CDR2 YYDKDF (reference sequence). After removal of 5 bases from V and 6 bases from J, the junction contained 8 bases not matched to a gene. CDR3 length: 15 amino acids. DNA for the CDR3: TGTGCCACCAGCCCCCTGGGACTAGCTGGCAATGAGCAGTTCTTC. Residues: CATSPLGLAGNEQFF.

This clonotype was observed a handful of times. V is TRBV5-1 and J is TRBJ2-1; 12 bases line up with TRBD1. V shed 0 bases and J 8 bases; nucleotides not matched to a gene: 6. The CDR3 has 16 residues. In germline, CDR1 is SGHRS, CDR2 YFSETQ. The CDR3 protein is CASSLEGTGGLDEQFF. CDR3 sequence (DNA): TGCGCCAGCAGCTTGGAGGGGACAGGGGGCTTAGATGAGCAGTTCTTC.

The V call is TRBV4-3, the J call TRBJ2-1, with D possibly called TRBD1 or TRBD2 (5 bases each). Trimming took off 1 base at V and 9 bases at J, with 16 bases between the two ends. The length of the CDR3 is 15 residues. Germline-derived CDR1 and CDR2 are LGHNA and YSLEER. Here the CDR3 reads CASSQGGTDLGEQFF. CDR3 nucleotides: TGCGCCAGCAGCCAAGGGGGGACGGACCTCGGTGAGCAGTTCTTC.

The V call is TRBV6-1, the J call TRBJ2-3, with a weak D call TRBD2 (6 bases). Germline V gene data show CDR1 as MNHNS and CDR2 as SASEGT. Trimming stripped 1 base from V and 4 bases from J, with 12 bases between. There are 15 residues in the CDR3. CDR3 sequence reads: CASSEGAGLADTQYF. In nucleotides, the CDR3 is TGTGCCAGCAGTGAAGGAGCGGGTCTCGCAGATACGCAGTATTTT.

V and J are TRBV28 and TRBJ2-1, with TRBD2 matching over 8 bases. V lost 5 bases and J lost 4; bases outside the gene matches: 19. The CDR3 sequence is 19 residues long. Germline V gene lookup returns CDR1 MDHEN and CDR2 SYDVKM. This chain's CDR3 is CASSPDVGASGRVYNEQFF. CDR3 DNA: TGTGCCAGCAGTCCGGATGTGGGGGCGAGCGGGAGAGTATACAATGAGCAGTTCTTC.

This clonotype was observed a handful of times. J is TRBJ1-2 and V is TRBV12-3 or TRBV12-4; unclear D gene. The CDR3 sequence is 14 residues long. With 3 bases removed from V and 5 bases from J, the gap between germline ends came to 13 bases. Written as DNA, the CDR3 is TGTGCCAGCAGTTTCAACAACCTTGTATATGGCTACACCTTC. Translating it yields CASSFNNLVYGYTF.

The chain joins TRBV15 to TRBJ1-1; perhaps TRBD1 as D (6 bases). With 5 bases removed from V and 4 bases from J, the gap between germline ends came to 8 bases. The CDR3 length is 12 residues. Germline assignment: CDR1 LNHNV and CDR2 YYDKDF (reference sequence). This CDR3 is CATSLGGTEAFF. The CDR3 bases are TGTGCCACCAGCCTAGGGGGCACTGAAGCTTTCTTT. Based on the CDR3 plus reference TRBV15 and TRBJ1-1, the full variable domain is DAMVIQNPRYQVTQFGKPVTLSCSQTLNHNVMYWYQQKSSQAPKLLFHYYDKDFNNEADTPDNFQSRRPNTSFCFLDIRSPGLGDTAMYLCATSLGGTEAFFGQGTRLTVV.

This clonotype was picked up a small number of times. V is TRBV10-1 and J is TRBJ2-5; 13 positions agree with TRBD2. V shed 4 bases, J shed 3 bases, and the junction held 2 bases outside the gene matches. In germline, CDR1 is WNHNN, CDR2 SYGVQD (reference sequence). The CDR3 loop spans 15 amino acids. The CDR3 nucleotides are TGCGCCAGCAGTGGGGGGACTAGCGGGGAAGAGACCCAGTACTTC. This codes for CASSGGTSGEETQYF.

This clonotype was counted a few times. The CDR3 region has the DNA TGCGCCAGCAGCTTGGATCTAGGGATAGAGACCCAGTACTTC. Amino acid sequence: CASSLDLGIETQYF. The chain links TRBV5-1 to TRBJ2-5; no reliable D call. The CDR3 contains 14 residues. The germline V and J ends were trimmed by 0 bases and 4 bases, with 10 bases remaining between them. Germline V gene sequence: CDR1 SGHRS, CDR2 YFSETQ.

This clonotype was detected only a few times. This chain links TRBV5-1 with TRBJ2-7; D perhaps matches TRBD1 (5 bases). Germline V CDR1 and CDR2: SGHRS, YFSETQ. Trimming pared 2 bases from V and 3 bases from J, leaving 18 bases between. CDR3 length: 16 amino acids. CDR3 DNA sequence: TGCGCCAGCAGCTTCATCCCCGCAGGGCTAAACTACGAGCAGTACTTC. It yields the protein CASSFIPAGLNYEQYF.

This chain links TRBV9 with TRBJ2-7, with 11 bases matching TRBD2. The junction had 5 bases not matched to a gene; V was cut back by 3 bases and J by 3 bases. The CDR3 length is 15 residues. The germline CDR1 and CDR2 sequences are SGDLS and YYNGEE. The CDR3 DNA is TGTGCCAGCAGCGCCGGGGGACTAGCGGACTACGAGCAGTACTTC. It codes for CASSAGGLADYEQYF. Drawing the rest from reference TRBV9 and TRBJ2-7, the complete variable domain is DSGVTQTPKHLITATGQRVTLRCSPRSGDLSVYWYQQSLDQGLQFLIQYYNGEERAKGNILERFSAQQFPDLHSELNLSSLELGDSALYFCASSAGGLADYEQYFGPGTRLTVT.

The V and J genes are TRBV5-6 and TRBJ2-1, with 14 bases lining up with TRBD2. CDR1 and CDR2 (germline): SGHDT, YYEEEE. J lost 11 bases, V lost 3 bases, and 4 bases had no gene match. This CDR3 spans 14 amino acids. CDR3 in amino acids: CASSSGTSGGKQFF. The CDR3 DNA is TGTGCCAGCAGCTCGGGGACTAGCGGGGGAAAGCAGTTCTTC.

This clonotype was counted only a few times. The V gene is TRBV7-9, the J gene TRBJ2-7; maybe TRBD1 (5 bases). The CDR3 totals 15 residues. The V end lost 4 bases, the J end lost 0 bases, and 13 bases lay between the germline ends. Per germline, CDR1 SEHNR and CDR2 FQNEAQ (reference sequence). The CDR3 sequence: CASSSITDISYEQYF. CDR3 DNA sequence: TGTGCCAGCAGCTCAATAACGGACATCTCCTACGAGCAGTACTTC.

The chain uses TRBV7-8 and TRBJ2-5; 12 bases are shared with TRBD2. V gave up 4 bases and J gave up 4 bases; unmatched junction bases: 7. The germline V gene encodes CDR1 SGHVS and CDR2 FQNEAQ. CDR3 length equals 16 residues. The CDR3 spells CASSSTSGRLLETQYF. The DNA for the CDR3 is TGTGCCAGCAGCTCGACTAGCGGGAGATTGCTAGAGACCCAGTACTTC.

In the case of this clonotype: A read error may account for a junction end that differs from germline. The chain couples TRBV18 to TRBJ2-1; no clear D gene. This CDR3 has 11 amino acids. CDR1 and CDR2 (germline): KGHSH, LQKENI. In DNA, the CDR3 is TGTGCCGGCTCACCGGGCAATGAGCAGTTCTTC. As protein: CAGSPGNEQFF. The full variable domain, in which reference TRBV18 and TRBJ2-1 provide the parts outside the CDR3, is NAGVMQNPRHLVRRRGQEARLRCSPMKGHSHVYWYRQLPEEGLKFMVYLQKENIIDESGMPKERFSAEFPKEGPSILRIQQVVRGDSAAYFCAGSPGNEQFFGPGTRLTVL.

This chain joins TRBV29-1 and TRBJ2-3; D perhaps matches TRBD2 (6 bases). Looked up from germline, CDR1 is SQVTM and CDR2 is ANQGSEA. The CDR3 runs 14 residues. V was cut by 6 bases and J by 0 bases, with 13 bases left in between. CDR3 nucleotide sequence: TGCAGCGTCCAACCCCGGGGGAGCACAGATACGCAGTATTTT. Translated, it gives CSVQPRGSTDTQYF.

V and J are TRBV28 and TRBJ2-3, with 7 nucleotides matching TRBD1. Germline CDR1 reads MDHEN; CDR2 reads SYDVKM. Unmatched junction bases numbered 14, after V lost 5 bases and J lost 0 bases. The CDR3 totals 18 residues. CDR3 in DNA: TGTGCCAGCAGTGGACAGGTCGGAGGTTATGAAAGCACAGATACGCAGTATTTT. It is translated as CASSGQVGGYESTDTQYF.